This T cell receptor (beta chain) was captured by sequencing in a study of blood T cell repertoires in COVID-19. Here immunoSEQ multiplex PCR was the method, and the copy in TCRdb shows in-frame clones only, minus some. The sample has approximately 250,000 clones, less than 90% seen once; the top ten hold around 12%. V lost 0 bases and J lost 3, with 12 bases in between. The CDR3 runs 15 residues. The germline gives CDR1 SGHRS, CDR2 YFSETQ. Only a few counts were recorded for this clone. The sequenced sample was peripheral blood. V usage is TRBV5-1 and J usage is TRBJ1-1; a possible D gene is TRBD1 (5 bases). The sequence derives from a woman aged 70-85 years with COVID-19, enrolled during active disease. The CDR3 nucleotides read TGCGCCAGCAGCTTGGAGGCAGGGTCCGACACTGAAGCTTTCTTT. This sequence encodes CASSLEAGSDTEAFF.